These 21 T cell receptor beta chains share one sample of origin, sequenced in a study of CD8+CD57+ T cells in acquired aplastic anemia. The TCR beta profiling, which covered VDJ combination and CDR3 sequence, was carried out using genomic DNA as the template. A single record per CDR3 protein comes from TCRdb applying MiXCR to the reads. The sample holds 450,000 to 550,000 distinct CDR3 sequences; around a third are singletons and the top ten take less than 0.85%. Only patients with CD8+CD57+ cell expansion on flow cytometry were chosen for sequencing. The source material was sorted CD4+, CD8+, or CD8+CD57+ T cells (not recorded which) from PBMCs. Receptors were obtained from a human donor with aplastic anemia.

Comment on this clonotype: The conserved final phenylalanine or tryptophan is absent from the CDR3, which likely points to a read error. CDR3 region: CASGRVVETQYL. The CDR3 DNA follows: TGTGCCAGCGGACGGGTGGTAGAGACCCAGTACCTC. This chain uses TRBV11-2 with TRBJ2-5; D gene ambiguous. Trimming pared 8 bases from V and 4 bases from J, leaving 11 bases between. Per germline, CDR1 SGHAT and CDR2 FQNNGV. The CDR3 has 12 residues.

In this sample, this clonotype turned up a few times. The V call is TRBV20-1, the J call TRBJ2-7, with TRBD2 matching over 7 bases. The CDR3 has 14 residues. Germline CDR1 and CDR2: DFQATT and SNEGSKA (reference sequence). V dropped 0 bases and J dropped 3; count of bases not matched to a gene: 5. The CDR3 nucleotides read TGCAGTGCTAGAGATTCCGCGGGAGACTACGAGCAGTACTTC. This codes for CSARDSAGDYEQYF.

This sequence joins TRBV5-1 and TRBJ2-5; 8 bases are shared with TRBD2. Germline loops: CDR1 SGHRS, CDR2 YFSETQ. V gave up 0 bases and J gave up 9 bases; unmatched junction bases: 7. The CDR3 runs to 14 residues. CDR3 amino acids: CASSLAGGNQPQYF. The CDR3 DNA follows: TGCGCCAGCAGCTTGGCGGGGGGGAATCAGCCCCAGTACTTC.

The chain links TRBV7-9 to TRBJ2-7; D possibly corresponds to TRBD1 (6 bases). The CDR3 totals 13 residues. Trimming pared 5 bases from V and 4 bases from J, leaving 12 bases between. The germline V gene has CDR1 SEHNR and CDR2 FQNEAQ (reference sequence). The CDR3 DNA reads TGTGCCAGCAGCCCGAGGACAGTTTACGAGCAGTACTTC. Amino acids: CASSPRTVYEQYF. Drawing the rest from reference TRBV7-9 and TRBJ2-7, the complete variable domain is DTGVSQNPRHKITKRGQNVTFRCDPISEHNRLYWYRQTLGQGPEFLTYFQNEAQLEKSRLLSDRFSAERPKGSFSTLEIQRTEQGDSAMYLCASSPRTVYEQYFGPGTRLTVT.

A few counts support this clonotype. The J gene is TRBJ1-5, the V gene TRBV6-7, with 8 bases fitting TRBD1. TRBV6-7 falls under the ORF class, with uncertain function. V shed 4 bases, J shed 9 bases, and the junction held 11 bases outside the gene matches. The CDR3 covers 15 residues. The CDR3 DNA follows: TGTGCCAGCAGTTCCGACGGACAGGGAGGAGGGCCCCAGCATTTT. Protein product: CASSSDGQGGGPQHF.

The chain uses TRBV10-3 and TRBJ2-5; no definite D call. Trimming pared 5 bases from V and 5 bases from J, leaving 12 bases between. Germline V lookup: CDR1 ENHRY, CDR2 SYGVKD. The CDR3 covers 13 residues. CDR3 sequence: CAISLVVGETQYF. The CDR3 DNA reads TGTGCCATCAGTCTAGTTGTAGGCGAGACCCAGTACTTC.

This chain joins TRBV7-3 and TRBJ2-6; D remains unclear. CDR3 length: 10 amino acids. Trimming left V 0 bases short and J 16 bases short, with 4 bases between. Per germline, CDR1 SGHTA and CDR2 FQGTGA. CDR3 loop: CASSLTGLTF. The CDR3 coding sequence is TGTGCCAGCAGCTTAACCGGACTGACTTTC. Full variable domain (missing parts from reference TRBV7-3 and TRBJ2-6): GAGVSQTPSNKVTEKGKYVELRCDPISGHTALYWYRQSLGQGPEFLIYFQGTGAADDSGLPNDRFFAVRPEGSVSTLKIQRTERGDSAVYLCASSLTGLTFGAGSRLTVL.

The CDR3 spells CASSSWTPAYNSPLHF. CDR3 DNA: TGTGCCAGCAGCTCTTGGACACCAGCGTATAATTCACCCCTCCACTTT. The genes are TRBV11-1 and TRBJ1-6, with a possible D match to TRBD1 (5 bases). Trimming took off 4 bases at V and 4 bases at J, with 14 bases between the two ends. Germline CDR1 SGHAT, CDR2 FQDESV (reference sequence). The CDR3 length is 16 residues.

This clonotype was recorded many times. This chain connects TRBV24-1 to TRBJ2-2; D is possibly TRBD1 (6 bases). V was pared by 7 bases and J by 1 base, with 9 bases between. CDR3 size: 14 residues. Germline V CDR1 and CDR2: KGHDR, SFDVKD. The CDR3 loop reads CATSHRENTGELFF. The CDR3 coding sequence is TGTGCCACCAGCCACAGGGAGAACACCGGGGAGCTGTTTTTT.

At least ten counts were recorded for this clonotype. V and J are TRBV20-1 and TRBJ2-7; weak D call: TRBD1 (6 bases). This CDR3 has 13 residues. From germline, CDR1 is DFQATT and CDR2 SNEGSKA (reference sequence). V lost 5 bases and J lost 3, with 14 bases in between. CDR3 sequence (DNA): TGCAGTGCTCCTTATAAGGACAGCTACGAGCAGTACTTC. Translation: CSAPYKDSYEQYF.

A note on this clonotype: A much larger clone differs by one base, so this may be a read error. The CDR3, as DNA: TGTGCCAGCAGCCACTCGAGGAGCCCTGCCCACGAGCAGTACTTC. This gives the protein CASSHSRSPAHEQYF. This chain joins TRBV16 and TRBJ2-7; no reliable D call. This CDR3 comprises 15 residues. Trimming shortened V by 3 bases and J by 5 bases, and 17 bases separated the two germline ends. Looked up from germline, CDR1 is KGHSY and CDR2 is FQNENV.

This clonotype has ten or more counts. The chain combines TRBV12-3 or TRBV12-4 with TRBJ1-2; D remains unclear. This CDR3 contains 13 residues. The V and J ends lost 2 bases and 4 bases respectively, with 8 bases between them. The chain's CDR3 is CASSLRGAYGYTF. The CDR3 DNA is TGTGCCAGCAGTTTACGGGGAGCCTATGGCTACACCTTC.

This clonotype was seen at least ten times. The rearrangement joins TRBV9 to TRBJ1-6, with D uncertain. Between the trimmed V and J ends, which lost 0 bases and 6 bases, there was a span of 19 bases. In germline, CDR1 is SGDLS, CDR2 YYNGEE. The CDR3 contains 18 residues. CDR3 amino acids: CASSVAGSGETINSPLHF. The DNA of the CDR3 is TGTGCCAGCAGCGTAGCAGGAAGTGGCGAGACAATTAATTCACCCCTCCACTTT.

This clonotype was counted a few times. The chain employs TRBV5-1 and TRBJ2-7; 7 bases map to TRBD1. Germline CDR1 and CDR2: SGHRS and YFSETQ. The CDR3 is made up of 16 amino acids. Trimming cost V 0 bases and J 1 base; bases outside gene matches: 7. CDR3 DNA sequence: TGCGCCAGCAGCTTGGTGGCGACAGGGAGTTCCTACGAGCAGTACTTC. It specifies CASSLVATGSSYEQYF.

This chain links TRBV11-1 with TRBJ2-2; 8 bases fit TRBD2. In germline, CDR1 is SGHAT, CDR2 FQDESV (reference sequence). The CDR3 has 18 amino acids. The V segment lost 6 bases and the J segment 7 bases; nucleotides outside the gene matches: 19. The DNA of the CDR3 is TGTGCCAGCAGTGTTATAGCGGGGAGCGGGGTAGTTGTCGGGGAGCTGTTTTTT. This gives the protein CASSVIAGSGVVVGELFF.

A few counts support this clonotype. The chain couples TRBV6-1 to TRBJ1-2, with 8 bases aligning to TRBD1. V was clipped by 7 bases and J by 5 bases; unmatched bases: 18. The CDR3 is 17 residues long. From germline, CDR1 is MNHNS and CDR2 SASEGT. The CDR3: CASTERAGGLGLYGYTF. CDR3 DNA sequence: TGTGCCAGCACGGAAAGGGCAGGGGGCCTTGGTTTGTATGGCTACACCTTC.

V and J are TRBV2 and TRBJ2-2, with TRBD2 as a possible D gene (6 bases). Trimming removed 5 bases from V and 0 bases from J, with 10 bases in between. CDR3 size: 15 residues. Germline CDR1 and CDR2: SNHLY and FYNNEI. Here the CDR3 DNA reads TGTGCCAGCAGTTCCGGGGGAGCGAACACCGGGGAGCTGTTTTTT. Encoded protein: CASSSGGANTGELFF.

This rearrangement joins TRBV24-1 to TRBJ1-5; the D is unclear. V lost 3 bases and J lost 1, with 6 bases in between. The germline gives CDR1 KGHDR, CDR2 SFDVKD. The CDR3 is 14 amino acids. CDR3 in DNA: TGTGCCACCAGTGATACAGTCAGCAATCAGCCCCAGCATTTT. It translates to CATSDTVSNQPQHF.

As concerns this clonotype: A junction end diverges from the germline sequence, so it may reflect a read error. The V and J genes are TRBV11-2 and TRBJ1-3, with D tentatively TRBD1 (5 bases). Germline CDR1 and CDR2: SGHAT and FQNNGV. The CDR3 runs to 17 residues. The CDR3 region has the DNA TGTGCCAGCAGCTTAGATGGGGCAGGATCCTCTGGAAGCACCATATATTTT. This sequence encodes CASSLDGAGSSGSTIYF.

In its sample, this clonotype was seen many times. The V call is TRBV19, the J call TRBJ1-6, with 10 bases fitting TRBD1. The germline gives CDR1 LNHDA, CDR2 SQIVND (reference sequence). The CDR3 has 16 amino acids. The ends lost 5 bases at V and 7 bases at J; junction bases unmatched: 8. The CDR3 DNA follows: TGTGCCAGTAGTCCTATCCCGGACAGGGGGAATTCACCCCTCCACTTT. This sequence encodes CASSPIPDRGNSPLHF.

The V gene is TRBV15, the J gene TRBJ2-7; D is unclear. Trimming left V 0 bases short and J 6 bases short, with 3 bases between. Germline V gene data show CDR1 as LNHNV and CDR2 as YYDKDF (reference sequence). CDR3 length equals 11 residues. CDR3 nucleotides: TGTGCCACCAGCAGAGACGGCGAGCAGTACTTC. The encoded protein is CATSRDGEQYF.